This TCR beta chain was sequenced during a study of cytomegalovirus exposure and HLA in healthy donors. This CDR3 is built from 15 residues. Germline assignment: CDR1 SEHNR and CDR2 FQNEAQ (reference sequence). The V gene lost 5 bases and the J gene lost 3 bases, with 14 bases spanning the gap. Only in-frame clones appear in the TCRdb table, and some are missing; sequencing was by immunoSEQ multiplex PCR. The sample holds fewer than 200,000 clones, roughly nine tenths seen once. Study results and caveats: In vitro, a few CMV-associated chains proved specific for CMV antigens. Cytomegalovirus status, reportedly, was diagnosed with high specificity and sensitivity by the classifier. Cytomegalovirus association was assigned to about 150 TCR beta chains.

To note about this clone: The antigen remains undetermined.

The TCR originated in a man aged 25 to 40 in good health and CMV-seropositive. The sample consisted of PBMCs. The chain uses TRBV7-9 and TRBJ2-1; D gene uncertain. Here the CDR3 reads CASSPGWAGYNEQFF. In DNA form, the CDR3 reads TGTGCCAGCAGCCCCGGTTGGGCAGGCTACAATGAGCAGTTCTTC.